This TCR beta chain comes out of a study of blood T cell repertoires in COVID-19. At the level of the study: T cells, B-cell-depleted T cells, or PBMCs supplied cDNA or gDNA.

This clone was seen only once. Original handling: Using reference gene primer amplification, nucleated cell counts were estimated. Generated by immunoSEQ multiplex PCR, the TCRdb table keeps only in-frame clones and is missing some. That table gives V, J and clone size, and the DNA gave D and trimming. Of roughly 190,000 clones listed, approximately 85% are singletons. The sequencing input was peripheral blood. This TCR came from a woman in her fifties or sixties with acute or convalescent COVID-19.

DNA of the CDR3: TGTGCCAGCAGCCCGTTCCGGGACAGGGTTTGGAATGAGCAGTTCTTC. This sequence encodes CASSPFRDRVWNEQFF. V and J are TRBV3-1 (or the pseudogene TRBV3-2) and TRBJ2-1, with TRBD1 matching over 9 bases. Trimming cost V 4 bases and J 7 bases; bases outside gene matches: 11. Germline CDR1 LGHDT, CDR2 YNNKEL (reference sequence). This CDR3 is built from 16 residues.